This T cell receptor beta chain is drawn from a study of blood T cell repertoires in COVID-19. Study summary: Specimens from acute and convalescent COVID-19 originated in the United States, Italy and Spain. PBMCs, B-cell-depleted T cells, or T cells were the source of the cDNA or gDNA that made up the material.

The authors' processing: Reference gene primers were amplified, and this amplification served to estimate nucleated cell counts. Sequenced by immunoSEQ multiplex PCR; TCRdb stores in-frame clones only, minus some. V, J and clone size derive from that table, while D and trimming were established from the DNA sequence. The repertoire has roughly 100,000 clones, approximately 85% of them found once; the top ten carry 2% to 2.5%. The CDR3 runs to 16 residues. The germline V gene encodes CDR1 LGHNA and CDR2 YNFKEQ. Trimming cost V 2 bases and J 5 bases; bases outside gene matches: 11. The chain has TRBV4-2 and TRBJ2-5, with 7 bases matching TRBD2. The specimen was peripheral blood. The clonotype comes from a human donor in a cohort sampled during active COVID-19. CDR3 amino acids: CASSQPVSGSGETQYF. DNA for the CDR3: TGTGCCAGCAGCCAACCGGTTAGCGGGTCCGGGGAGACCCAGTACTTC.